The T cell receptor (beta chain) under discussion was sequenced for a study of blood T cell repertoires in COVID-19. Overall study: Sample material is recorded as cDNA or gDNA derived from T cells, B-cell-depleted T cells, or PBMCs.

The ends lost 5 bases at V and 5 bases at J; junction bases unmatched: 8. Germline CDR1 is LNHNV and CDR2 is YYDKDF (reference sequence). This CDR3 has 15 amino acids. Original analysis: Reference gene primer amplification gave estimated nucleated cell counts. Profiled with immunoSEQ multiplex PCR; TCRdb holds only in-frame clones, not every one. That table gives V, J and clone size, and the DNA gave D and trimming. The sample has hundreds of thousands of clones, about 90% seen once. This clone was found once. The sample taken for sequencing was peripheral blood. The sequence came from a woman between 18 and 29 years old who had recovered from COVID-19. The rearrangement uses TRBV15 and TRBJ2-5; 10 positions agree with TRBD2. The DNA for the CDR3 is TGTGCCACCAGCCCCAGCGGGAGGGCCGGGGAGACCCAGTACTTC. It specifies CATSPSGRAGETQYF. Based on the CDR3 plus reference TRBV15 and TRBJ2-5, the full variable domain is DAMVIQNPRYQVTQFGKPVTLSCSQTLNHNVMYWYQQKSSQAPKLLFHYYDKDFNNEADTPDNFQSRRPNTSFCFLDIRSPGLGDTAMYLCATSPSGRAGETQYFGPGTRLLVL.